This T cell receptor (beta chain) was sequenced during a study of T cells in Graves' hyperthyroidism and ophthalmopathy. Findings of the study overall: Most clonotypes that expanded in the thyroid above 0.001 also showed up in blood. Classification by a 13 V-J model distinguished ophthalmopathy from stable hyperthyroidism. Onset of ophthalmopathy came a median roughly 6.9 months after the model predicted it.

This clonotype was recorded a few times. The antigen remains unidentified. The CDR3 runs 15 residues. The trim removed 7 bases at V and 8 bases at J, leaving 10 bases unmatched. Newly diagnosed hyperthyroidism, duration under 2 months, in patients aged 18 to 65. There were TCR beta CDR3 regions amplified from RNA transcripts. HTBI primers drove first-round RT-PCR of the TCR CDR3. TCRdb reprocessed the multiplex PCR reads via MiXCR and lists one record per CDR3 protein. The data show 550,000 to 800,000 distinct CDR3 sequences, with about 15% seen just once and approximately 8.4% held by the top ten. The sequence derives from a man aged 18 to 30 with Graves' hyperthyroidism. The chain links TRBV12-3 or TRBV12-4 to TRBJ2-1; 11 nucleotides agree with TRBD2. Sequencing was carried out using blood. The CDR3 loop reads CASTTSGKASDEQFF. The DNA for the CDR3 is TGTGCCAGCACGACTAGCGGGAAAGCGTCGGATGAGCAGTTCTTC.